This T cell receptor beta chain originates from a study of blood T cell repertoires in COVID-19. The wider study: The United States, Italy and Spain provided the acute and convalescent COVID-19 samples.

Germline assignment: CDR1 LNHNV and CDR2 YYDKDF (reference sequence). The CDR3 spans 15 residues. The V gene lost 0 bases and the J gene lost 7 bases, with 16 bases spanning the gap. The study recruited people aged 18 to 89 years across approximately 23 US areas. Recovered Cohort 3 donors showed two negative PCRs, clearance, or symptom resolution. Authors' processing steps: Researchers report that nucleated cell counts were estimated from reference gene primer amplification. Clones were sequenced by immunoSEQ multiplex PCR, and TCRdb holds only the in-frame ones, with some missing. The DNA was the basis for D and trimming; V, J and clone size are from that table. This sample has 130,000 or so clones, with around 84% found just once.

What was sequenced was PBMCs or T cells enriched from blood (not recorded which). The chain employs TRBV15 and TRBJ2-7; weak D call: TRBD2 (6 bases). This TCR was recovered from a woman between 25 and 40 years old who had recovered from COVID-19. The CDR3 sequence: CATSRDIGQGGEQYF. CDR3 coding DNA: TGTGCCACCAGCAGAGATATCGGCCAGGGAGGAGAGCAGTACTTC.